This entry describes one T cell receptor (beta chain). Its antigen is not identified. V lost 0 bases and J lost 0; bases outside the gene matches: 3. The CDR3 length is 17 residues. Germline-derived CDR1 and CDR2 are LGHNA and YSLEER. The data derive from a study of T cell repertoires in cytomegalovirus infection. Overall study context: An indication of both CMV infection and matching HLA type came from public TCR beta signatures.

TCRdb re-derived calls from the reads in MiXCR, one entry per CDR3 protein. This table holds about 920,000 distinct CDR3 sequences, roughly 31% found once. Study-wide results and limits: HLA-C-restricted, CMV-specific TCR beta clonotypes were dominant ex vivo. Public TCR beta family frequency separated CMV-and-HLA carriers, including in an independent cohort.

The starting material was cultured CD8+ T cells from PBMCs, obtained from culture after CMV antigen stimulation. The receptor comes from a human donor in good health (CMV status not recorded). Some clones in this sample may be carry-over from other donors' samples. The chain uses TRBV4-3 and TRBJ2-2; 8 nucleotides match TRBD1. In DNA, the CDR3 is TGCGCCAGCAGCCAAGATCAGGGGGCCCCGAACACCGGGGAGCTGTTTTTT. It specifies CASSQDQGAPNTGELFF.